Shown below are 14 T cell receptor beta chains from a single sample sequenced in a study of CD8 T cells in ankylosing spondylitis. Via MiXCR, TCRdb re-called the 5' RACE reads, giving one row per CDR3 protein. Found here are roughly 260,000 distinct CDR3 sequences, over 15% of them singletons; the top ten hold less than 9%. The sequenced material came from blood, either unsorted or a sorted T cell fraction (not recorded which). All receptors come from a male donor with ankylosing spondylitis or in good health (not recorded which).

This clonotype appeared a few times. The J gene is TRBJ2-3, the V gene TRBV12-3 or TRBV12-4, with a possible D match to TRBD2 (6 bases). V gave up 6 bases and J gave up 8 bases, with 12 bases separating them. This CDR3 is 12 amino acids long. The CDR3 DNA follows: TGTGCCAGCAGGGAGGGAGGACGTACGCAGTATTTT. As protein: CASREGGRTQYF.

In this sample, this clonotype turned up a few times. The rearrangement links TRBV20-1 to TRBJ2-5, with D uncertain. The length of the CDR3 is 12 residues. CDR1 DFQATT and CDR2 SNEGSKA come from the germline V gene (reference sequence). CDR3 sequence reads: CSGGVTQETQYF. CDR3 sequence (DNA): TGCAGCGGTGGGGTGACTCAAGAGACCCAGTACTTC.

This clonotype was seen only a few times. The chain employs TRBV6-1 and TRBJ2-2, with D perhaps TRBD1 or TRBD2 (5 bases each). V was trimmed by 6 bases and J by 1 base, leaving 9 bases between them. The V gene's germline CDR1 is MNHNS and CDR2 SASEGT. The CDR3 totals 14 residues. CDR3: CASRGVGNTGELFF. In DNA form, the CDR3 reads TGTGCCAGCAGGGGGGTGGGGAACACCGGGGAGCTGTTTTTT.

The J gene is TRBJ2-1, the V gene TRBV5-1; 11 bases line up with TRBD2. CDR1 is SGHRS and CDR2 is YFSETQ in the germline V gene. V was pared by 4 bases and J by 3 bases, with 6 bases of the junction left unmatched. The CDR3 consists of 16 residues. CDR3 region: CASSPAGTSGYNEQFF. The CDR3 region has the DNA TGCGCCAGCAGCCCCGCTGGGACTAGCGGCTACAATGAGCAGTTCTTC.

In its sample, this clonotype was seen a few times. The genes are TRBV20-1 and TRBJ2-7, with unresolved D. This CDR3 contains 12 residues. Trimming removed 6 bases from V and 2 bases from J, with 11 bases in between. CDR1 DFQATT and CDR2 SNEGSKA come from the germline V gene (reference sequence). The CDR3 region is CSAQRNPYEQYV. The CDR3 region has the DNA TGCAGTGCACAACGTAATCCCTACGAGCAGTACGTC.

This rearrangement joins TRBV3-1 to TRBJ2-2; D may be TRBD1 or TRBD2 (5 bases each). The V end was cut by 0 bases, the J end by 2 bases, with 10 bases between. CDR3 length: 16 residues. Germline-derived CDR1 and CDR2 are LGHDT and YNNKEL (reference sequence). The CDR3 loop is CASSQETGANTGELFF. The CDR3 DNA sequence: TGTGCCAGCAGCCAAGAGACCGGGGCAAACACCGGGGAGCTGTTTTTT.

At least ten counts were recorded for this clonotype. The J gene is TRBJ2-2, the V gene TRBV5-8; D perhaps matches TRBD1 (6 bases). This CDR3 contains 15 residues. V lost 4 bases and J 2 bases, leaving 12 bases between the germline ends. The germline V gene has CDR1 SGHTS and CDR2 YDEGEE. The CDR3 sequence is CASSTGTLNTGELFF. Written as DNA, the CDR3 is TGTGCCAGCAGCACCGGGACACTCAACACCGGGGAGCTGTTTTTT.

The chain recombines TRBV11-2 with TRBJ2-7; D not certain. Trimming removed 5 bases at V and 0 bases at J, with 17 bases between. Germline V lookup: CDR1 SGHAT, CDR2 FQNNGV. This CDR3 comprises 16 residues. The CDR3 coding sequence is TGTGCCAGCAGCCCAACCGGTGGAGACGGCTCCTACGAGCAGTACGTC. As protein: CASSPTGGDGSYEQYV.

Notes on this clonotype: The junction departs from the called germline gene at one end, perhaps through a read error. V is TRBV20-1 and J is TRBJ1-6, with 7 bases lining up with TRBD1. The CDR3 spans 14 residues. Per germline, CDR1 DFQATT and CDR2 SNEGSKA (reference sequence). DNA for the CDR3: TGCAGTGCTGGAGACAGGGCTAGCAATTCACCCCTCCACTTT. Its translation: CSAGDRASNSPLHF.

This clonotype appeared a single time. The germline gene is not matched at one end of the junction; a read error may be the cause. The J gene is TRBJ2-2, the V gene TRBV6-1; 11 bases are shared with TRBD2. There are 13 residues in the CDR3. Germline CDR1 MNHNS, CDR2 SASEGT. CDR3 in DNA: TGTGCCGGAAGAGGACTAGCGGGCGGGGATCTGTTTTTT. Protein: CAGRGLAGGDLFF.

The chain is built from TRBV12-3 or TRBV12-4 and TRBJ2-5; D may be TRBD1 or TRBD2 (5 bases each). This CDR3 region has 14 residues. V was cut by 5 bases and J by 5 bases, with 15 bases left in between. The CDR3, as DNA: TGTGCCAGCAGTCGAAACGGGGCGGAGGAGACCCAGTACTTC. It codes for CASSRNGAEETQYF.

This chain uses TRBV24-1 with TRBJ2-1, with TRBD1 matching over 9 bases. The CDR3 consists of 13 residues. CDR1 is KGHDR, CDR2 SFDVKD, per germline. The junction had 2 bases not matched to a gene; V was cut back by 4 bases and J by 8 bases. For the CDR3, the DNA is TGTGCCACCAGTGACCGGACAGGGGATGAGCAGTTCTTC. Translation: CATSDRTGDEQFF.

The chain recombines TRBV6-5 with TRBJ2-1, with 7 bases matching TRBD2. V was clipped by 2 bases and J by 9 bases; unmatched bases: 7. Germline V gene data show CDR1 as MNHEY and CDR2 as SVGAGI. The CDR3 loop spans 14 amino acids. CDR3 residues: CASSYSPGEGEQFF. As DNA, the CDR3 is TGTGCCAGCAGTTACAGCCCGGGGGAGGGTGAGCAGTTCTTC.

A few counts support this clonotype. The V gene is TRBV9, the J gene TRBJ2-5; 12 bases map to TRBD2. CDR1 is SGDLS and CDR2 is YYNGEE in the germline V gene. This CDR3 is built from 16 residues. J gave up 1 base and V 4 bases, and 5 bases lay outside the gene matches. The CDR3 DNA is TGTGCCAGCAGCACTGGACTAGCGGGGAGCCAAGAGACCCAGTACTTC. Encoded protein: CASSTGLAGSQETQYF.